This entry features one TCR beta chain sequence. Its antigen is unknown. The data are from a study of metastatic and nonmetastatic thyroid tumors. Study as a whole: Across peripheral blood and tumor or nodule tissue samples taken from malignant and benign thyroid patients, the repertoires were compared with one another. Study-wide results and limits: Reportedly, malignant thyroid tumors had significantly higher TCR beta diversity than benign nodules, in blood and tumor.

In the original analysis: A classifier for distant metastasis in papillary thyroid cancer was constructed using CDR3 differences observed across clinicopathological groups. TCRdb re-analyzed the PCR reads using MiXCR. TCRdb, not the authors, supplied the V and J calls. The sample shows 30,000 to 50,000 clones, about 19% of them seen only once. Patients underwent thyroid surgery, and none had received any treatment before it. CDR1 and CDR2 from the germline V gene are SGHRS and YFSETQ. V lost 8 bases, J lost 3 bases, and 12 bases lay in between. This CDR3 spans 12 amino acids. Sequenced material: tumor tissue. This clonotype originated in a female donor with papillary thyroid cancer or a benign thyroid nodule (not recorded which). Some clones in this sample may be carry-over from other donors' samples. The rearrangement links TRBV5-1 to TRBJ2-7; TRBD1 might be the D (6 bases). CDR3 loop: CASRDKVYEQYF. CDR3 nucleotides: TGCGCCAGTAGGGACAAAGTCTACGAGCAGTACTTC. The variable domain in full, completed from reference TRBV5-1 and TRBJ2-7, reads KAGVTQTPRYLIKTRGQQVTLSCSPISGHRSVSWYQQTPGQGLQFLFEYFSETQRNKGNFPGRFSGRQFSNSRSEMNVSTLELGDSALYLCASRDKVYEQYFGPGTRLTVT.